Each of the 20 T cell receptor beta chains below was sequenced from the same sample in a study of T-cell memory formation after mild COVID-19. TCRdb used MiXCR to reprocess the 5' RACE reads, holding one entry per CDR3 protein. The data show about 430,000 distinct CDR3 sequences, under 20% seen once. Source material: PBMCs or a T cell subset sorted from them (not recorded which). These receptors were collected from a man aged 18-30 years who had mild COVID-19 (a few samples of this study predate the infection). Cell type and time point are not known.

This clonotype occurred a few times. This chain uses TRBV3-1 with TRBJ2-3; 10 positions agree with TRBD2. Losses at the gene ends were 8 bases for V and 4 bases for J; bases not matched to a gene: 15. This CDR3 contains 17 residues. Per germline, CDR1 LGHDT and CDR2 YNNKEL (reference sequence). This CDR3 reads CASDHTTKRGGPDTQYF. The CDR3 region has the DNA TGTGCCAGCGACCATACAACGAAGCGGGGGGGCCCAGATACGCAGTATTTT.

CDR3 amino acids: CASSLLAGPAFF. In nucleotides, the CDR3 is TGTGCCAGCAGCCTACTGGCGGGACCAGCTTTCTTT. The J gene is TRBJ1-1, the V gene TRBV4-2; weak D call: TRBD1 (5 bases). Trimming removed 4 bases from V and 10 bases from J, with 13 bases in between. CDR3 length: 12 residues. The germline CDR1 and CDR2 sequences are LGHNA and YNFKEQ.

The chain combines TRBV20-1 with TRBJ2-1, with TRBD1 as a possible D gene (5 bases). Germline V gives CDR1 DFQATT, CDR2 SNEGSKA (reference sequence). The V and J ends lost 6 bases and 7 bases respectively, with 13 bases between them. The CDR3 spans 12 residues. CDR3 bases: TGCAGTGCATACAGGACACTGAATGAGCAGTTCTTC. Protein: CSAYRTLNEQFF.

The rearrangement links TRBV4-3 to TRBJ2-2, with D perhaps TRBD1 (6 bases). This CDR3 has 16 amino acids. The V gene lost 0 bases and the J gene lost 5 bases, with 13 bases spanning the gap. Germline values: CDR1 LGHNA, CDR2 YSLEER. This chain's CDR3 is CASSQDSGQGTGELFF. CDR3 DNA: TGCGCCAGCAGCCAAGATTCGGGGCAGGGGACCGGGGAGCTGTTTTTT.

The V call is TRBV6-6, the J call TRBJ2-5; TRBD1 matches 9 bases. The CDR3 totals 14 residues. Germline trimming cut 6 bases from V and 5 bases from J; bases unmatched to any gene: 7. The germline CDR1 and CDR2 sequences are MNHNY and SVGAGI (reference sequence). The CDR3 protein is CASRLTGGGETQYF. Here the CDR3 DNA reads TGTGCCAGCAGGCTGACAGGGGGAGGGGAGACCCAGTACTTC.

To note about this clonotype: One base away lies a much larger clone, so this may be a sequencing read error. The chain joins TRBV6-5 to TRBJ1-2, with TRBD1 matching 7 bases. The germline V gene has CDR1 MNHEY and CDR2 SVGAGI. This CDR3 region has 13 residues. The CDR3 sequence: CDSRREGAYGYTF. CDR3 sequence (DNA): TGTGACAGCAGGCGGGAGGGGGCCTATGGCTACACCTTC.

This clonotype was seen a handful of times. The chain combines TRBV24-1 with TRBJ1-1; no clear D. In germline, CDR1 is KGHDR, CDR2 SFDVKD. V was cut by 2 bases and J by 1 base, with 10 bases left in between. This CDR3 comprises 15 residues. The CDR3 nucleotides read TGTGCCACCAGTGATTCACGGAGAGGGAACACTGAAGCTTTCTTT. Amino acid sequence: CATSDSRRGNTEAFF.

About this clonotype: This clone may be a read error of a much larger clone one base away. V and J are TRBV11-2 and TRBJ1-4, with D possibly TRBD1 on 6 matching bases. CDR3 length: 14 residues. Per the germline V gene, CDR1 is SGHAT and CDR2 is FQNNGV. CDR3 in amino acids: CDSSFQGQGEKLFF. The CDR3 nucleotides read TGTGACAGCAGCTTCCAGGGCCAGGGGGAAAAACTGTTTTTT.

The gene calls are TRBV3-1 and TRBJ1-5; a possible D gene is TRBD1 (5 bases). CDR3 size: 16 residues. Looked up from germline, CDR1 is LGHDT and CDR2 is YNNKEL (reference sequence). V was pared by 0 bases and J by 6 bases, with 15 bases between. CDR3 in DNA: TGTGCCAGCAGCCAAGAGTTCGGTCGGGGGAGTCAGCCCCAGCATTTT. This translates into CASSQEFGRGSQPQHF. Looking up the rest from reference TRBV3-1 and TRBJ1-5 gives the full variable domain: DTAVSQTPKYLVTQMGNDKSIKCEQNLGHDTMYWYKQDSKKFLKIMFSYNNKELIINETVPNRFSPKSPDKAHLNLHINSLELGDSAVYFCASSQEFGRGSQPQHFGDGTRLSIL.

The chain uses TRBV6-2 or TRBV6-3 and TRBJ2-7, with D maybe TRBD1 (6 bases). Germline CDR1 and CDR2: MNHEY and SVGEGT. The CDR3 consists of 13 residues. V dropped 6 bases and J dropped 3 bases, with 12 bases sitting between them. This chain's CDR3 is CASSPDSFYEQYV. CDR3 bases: TGTGCCAGCAGCCCGGACAGCTTCTACGAGCAGTACGTC.

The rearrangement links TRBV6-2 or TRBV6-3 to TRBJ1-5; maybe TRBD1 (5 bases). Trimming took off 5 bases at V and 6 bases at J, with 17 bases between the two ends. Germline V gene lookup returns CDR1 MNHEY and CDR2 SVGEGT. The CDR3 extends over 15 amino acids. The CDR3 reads CASSRLGDSRQPQHF. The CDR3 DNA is TGTGCCAGCAGTCGTCTAGGGGACTCCCGTCAGCCCCAGCATTTT.

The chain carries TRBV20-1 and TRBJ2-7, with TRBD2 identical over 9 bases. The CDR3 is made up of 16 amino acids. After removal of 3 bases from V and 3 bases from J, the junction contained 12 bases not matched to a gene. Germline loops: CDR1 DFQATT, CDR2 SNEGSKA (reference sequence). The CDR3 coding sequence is TGCAGTGCTAGGGACCTTAGCGGGGGCCCGTTCTACGAGCAGTACTTC. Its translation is CSARDLSGGPFYEQYF.

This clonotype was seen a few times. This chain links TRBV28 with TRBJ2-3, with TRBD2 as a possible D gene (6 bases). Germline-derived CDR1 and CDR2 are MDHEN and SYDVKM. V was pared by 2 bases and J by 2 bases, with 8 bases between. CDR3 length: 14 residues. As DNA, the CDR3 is TGTGCCAGCAGTTTACCGGGGGTCACAGATACGCAGTATTTT. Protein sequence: CASSLPGVTDTQYF.

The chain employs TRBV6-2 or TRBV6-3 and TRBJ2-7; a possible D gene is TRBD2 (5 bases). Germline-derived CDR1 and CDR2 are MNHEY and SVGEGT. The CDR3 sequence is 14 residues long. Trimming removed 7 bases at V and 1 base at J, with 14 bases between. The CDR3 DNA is TGTGCCAGCACCCGGTTAAGCGGTTCCTACGAGCAGTACTTC. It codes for CASTRLSGSYEQYF.

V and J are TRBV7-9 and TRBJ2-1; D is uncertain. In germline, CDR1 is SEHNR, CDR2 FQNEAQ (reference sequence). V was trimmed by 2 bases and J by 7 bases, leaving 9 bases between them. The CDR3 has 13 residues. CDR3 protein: CASSLLGLNEQFF. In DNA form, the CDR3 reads TGTGCCAGCAGCTTATTGGGGTTGAATGAGCAGTTCTTC.

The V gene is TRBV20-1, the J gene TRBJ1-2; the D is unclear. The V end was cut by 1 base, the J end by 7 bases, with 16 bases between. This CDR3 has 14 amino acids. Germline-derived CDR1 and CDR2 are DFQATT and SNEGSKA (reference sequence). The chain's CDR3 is CSARGSEDAAGYTF. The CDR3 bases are TGCAGTGCTAGAGGCTCAGAGGATGCGGCTGGCTACACCTTC.

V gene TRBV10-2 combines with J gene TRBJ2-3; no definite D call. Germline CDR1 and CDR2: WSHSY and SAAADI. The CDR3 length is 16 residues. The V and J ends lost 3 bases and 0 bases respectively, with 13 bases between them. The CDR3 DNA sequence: TGCGCCAGCAGTGAAGAGCTCGGCCAAAGCACAGATACGCAGTATTTT. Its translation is CASSEELGQSTDTQYF.

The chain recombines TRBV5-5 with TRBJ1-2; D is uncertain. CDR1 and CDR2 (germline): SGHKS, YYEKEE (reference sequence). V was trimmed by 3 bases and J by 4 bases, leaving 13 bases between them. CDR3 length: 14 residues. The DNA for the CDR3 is TGTGCCAGCAGCTGGATAGAGGTGTCCTATGGCTACACCTTC. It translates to CASSWIEVSYGYTF.

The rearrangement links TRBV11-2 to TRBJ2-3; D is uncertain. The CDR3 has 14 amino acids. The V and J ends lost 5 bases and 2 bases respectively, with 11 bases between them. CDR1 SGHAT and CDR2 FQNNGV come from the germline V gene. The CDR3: CASSREVYTDTQYF. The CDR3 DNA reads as TGTGCCAGCAGCCGCGAAGTCTACACAGATACGCAGTATTTT.

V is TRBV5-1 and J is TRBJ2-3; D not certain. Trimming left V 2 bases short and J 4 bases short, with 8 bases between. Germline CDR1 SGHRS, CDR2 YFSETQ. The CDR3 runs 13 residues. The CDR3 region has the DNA TGCGCCAGCAGCTTAGCAGTGCCAGATACGCAGTATTTT. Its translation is CASSLAVPDTQYF.